This is a list of T cell receptor beta chains from one sample in a study of blood T cell repertoires in COVID-19. Libraries were prepared by immunoSEQ multiplex PCR; TCRdb keeps only in-frame clonotypes and omits some of them. The sample records approximately 260,000 clones, roughly nine tenths being singletons. Sample: peripheral blood. Receptors originate from a man in his 60s who had recovered from COVID-19. Each CDR3 is given with its conserved first and last residue. D genes are given only for firm matches. Clone size is not always given. Where it is, it says once, few, many or a class for expanded clones.

TRBD2,.,TRBV19,TRBJ2-3,TGTGCCAGTAGTATTCAGGCCCCAGGCTTAGCGGGGGCGGCAGATACGCAGTATTTT,CASSIQAPGLAGAADTQYF
.,once,TRBV24-1,TRBJ2-3,TGTGCCACCAGTGATTTATCCCCCGGGAGAGTTGCAGATACGCAGTATTTT,CATSDLSPGRVADTQYF
.,.,TRBV12-3/TRBV12-4,TRBJ1-1,TGTGCCAGCAGTCCCAGCGCGGCCGGTGAAGCTTTCTTT,CASSPSAAGEAFF
TRBD1,few,TRBV19,TRBJ2-3,TGTGCCAGTAGTATAGAAGCCAGGGGGAACGCAGATACGCAGTATTTT,CASSIEARGNADTQYF
TRBD1,.,TRBV5-4,TRBJ1-6,TGTGCCAGCAGCTTGGACAGGGGGCGATCACCCCTCCACTTT,CASSLDRGRSPLHF
.,.,TRBV19,TRBJ2-3,TGTGCCAGTAGTAATCCGGGAAGCACAGATACGCAGTATTTT,CASSNPGSTDTQYF
TRBD2,.,TRBV6-5,TRBJ2-2,TGTGCCAGCAGTCGGACTAGCTCCGGGGAGCTGTTTTTT,CASSRTSSGELFF
.,.,TRBV6-2/TRBV6-3,TRBJ2-7,TGTGCCAGCAGCTTGGGCGGGTCCTACGAGCAGTACTTC,CASSLGGSYEQYF
.,.,TRBV5-1,TRBJ2-7,TGCGCCAGCAGGGAGGGGACCTCCTACGAGCAGTACTTC,CASREGTSYEQYF
.,.,TRBV11-2,TRBJ2-7,TGTGCCAGCAGCTGGCGGGACAGAATCTACGAGCAGTACTTC,CASSWRDRIYEQYF
TRBD1,.,TRBV28,TRBJ2-7,TGTGCCAGCAGTTTCCAACCCGGGACAGGGGGCGGCGAGCAGTACTTC,CASSFQPGTGGGEQYF
TRBD1,.,TRBV7-2,TRBJ2-7,TGTGCCAGCAGCCCGCCGACAGGGAGAATCTACGAGCAGTACTTC,CASSPPTGRIYEQYF
.,.,TRBV5-4,TRBJ1-3,TGTGCCAGCAGCCCTACGGGGGGAAACACCATATATTTT,CASSPTGGNTIYF
.,.,TRBV27,TRBJ2-1,TGTGCCAGCAGTTGGGCCCCACCTGGGAGTGAGCAGTTCTTC,CASSWAPPGSEQFF
.,.,TRBV7-2,TRBJ2-1,TGTGCCAGCAGCTTTAGTCCAAGTTTAAATGAGCAGTTCTTC,CASSFSPSLNEQFF
.,.,TRBV5-6,TRBJ2-2,TGTGCCAGCAGCCCCCGGCGGGGGAACACCGGGGAGCTGTTTTTT,CASSPRRGNTGELFF
TRBD2,once,TRBV6-2/TRBV6-3,TRBJ2-1,TGTGCCAGCAGTAAGACTAGCGGGGGGGCCCAGTACAATGAGCAGTTCTTC,CASSKTSGGAQYNEQFF